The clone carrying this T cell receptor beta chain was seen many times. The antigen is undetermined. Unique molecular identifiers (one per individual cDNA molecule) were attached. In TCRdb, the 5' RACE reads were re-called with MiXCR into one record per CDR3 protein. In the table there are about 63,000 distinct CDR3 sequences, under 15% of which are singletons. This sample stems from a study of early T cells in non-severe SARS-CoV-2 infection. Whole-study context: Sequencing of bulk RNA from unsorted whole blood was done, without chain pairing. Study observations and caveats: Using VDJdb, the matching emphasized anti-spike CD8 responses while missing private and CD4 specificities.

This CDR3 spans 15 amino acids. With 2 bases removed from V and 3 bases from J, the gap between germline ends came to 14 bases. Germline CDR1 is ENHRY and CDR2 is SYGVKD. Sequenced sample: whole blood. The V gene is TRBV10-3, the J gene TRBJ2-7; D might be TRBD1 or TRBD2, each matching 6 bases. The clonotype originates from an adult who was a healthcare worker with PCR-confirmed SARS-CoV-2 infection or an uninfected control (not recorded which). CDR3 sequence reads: CAISEALGGSYEQYF. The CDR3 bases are TGTGCCATCAGTGAGGCATTAGGGGGGAGCTACGAGCAGTACTTC.